The present TCR beta chain was sequenced within a study of blood T cell repertoires in COVID-19. Turning to the study itself: Italy, Spain and the United States were the sources of the convalescent and acute COVID-19 samples. In each case, the material was cDNA or gDNA derived from T cells, B-cell-depleted T cells, or PBMCs.

Per the study methods: The assay estimated nucleated cells by amplifying reference gene primers. Assay: immunoSEQ multiplex PCR; the TCRdb copy retains only in-frame clones and omits some. That table gives V, J and clone size, and the DNA gave D and trimming. The sample lists roughly 71,000 clones; approximately 91% were seen once. This CDR3 region has 16 residues. The ends lost 3 bases at V and 6 bases at J; junction bases unmatched: 8. The germline V gene encodes CDR1 SGHTS and CDR2 YDEGEE. This sequence was found in a man over 45 with acute or convalescent COVID-19. Sequenced: peripheral blood. The chain carries TRBV5-8 and TRBJ2-2; 10 bases align to TRBD2. The CDR3 nucleotides read TGTGCCAGCAGCTCGGGACTAGCGAGGCTCTCCGGGGAGCTGTTTTTT. Protein product: CASSSGLARLSGELFF.